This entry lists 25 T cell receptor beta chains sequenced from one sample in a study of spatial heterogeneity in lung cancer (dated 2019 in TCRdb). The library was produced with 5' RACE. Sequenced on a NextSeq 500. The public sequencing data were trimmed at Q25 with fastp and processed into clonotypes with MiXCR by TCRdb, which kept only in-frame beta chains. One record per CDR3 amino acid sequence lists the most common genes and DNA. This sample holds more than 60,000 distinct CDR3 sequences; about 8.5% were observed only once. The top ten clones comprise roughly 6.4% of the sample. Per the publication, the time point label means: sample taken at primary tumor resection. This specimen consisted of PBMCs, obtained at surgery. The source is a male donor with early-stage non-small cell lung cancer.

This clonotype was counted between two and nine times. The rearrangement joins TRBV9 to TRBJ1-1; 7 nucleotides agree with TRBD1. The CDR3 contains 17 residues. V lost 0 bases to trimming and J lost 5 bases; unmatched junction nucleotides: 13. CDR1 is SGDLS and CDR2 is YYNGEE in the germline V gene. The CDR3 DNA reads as TGTGCCAGCAGCGTAGACCCACCGACAGGGATCGAAACTGAAGCTTTCTTT. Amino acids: CASSVDPPTGIETEAFF.

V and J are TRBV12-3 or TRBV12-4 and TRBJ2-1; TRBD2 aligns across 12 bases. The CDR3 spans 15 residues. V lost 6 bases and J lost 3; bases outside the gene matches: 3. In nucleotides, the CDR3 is TGTGCCAGCAGGCTACTAGCGGGAGGCTACAATGAGCAGTTCTTC. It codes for CASRLLAGGYNEQFF.

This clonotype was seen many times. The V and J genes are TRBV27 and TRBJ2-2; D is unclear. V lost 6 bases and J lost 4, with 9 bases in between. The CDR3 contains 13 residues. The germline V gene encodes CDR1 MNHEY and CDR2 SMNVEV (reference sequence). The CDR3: CASSSSRTGELFF. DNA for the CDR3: TGTGCCAGCAGCTCCAGTCGCACCGGGGAGCTGTTTTTT.

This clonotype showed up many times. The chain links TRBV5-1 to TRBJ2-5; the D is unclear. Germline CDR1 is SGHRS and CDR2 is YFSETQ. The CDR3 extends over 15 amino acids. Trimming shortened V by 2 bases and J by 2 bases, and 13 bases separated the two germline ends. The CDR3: CASSFWAADQETQYF. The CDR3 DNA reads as TGCGCCAGCAGCTTTTGGGCGGCCGATCAAGAGACCCAGTACTTC.

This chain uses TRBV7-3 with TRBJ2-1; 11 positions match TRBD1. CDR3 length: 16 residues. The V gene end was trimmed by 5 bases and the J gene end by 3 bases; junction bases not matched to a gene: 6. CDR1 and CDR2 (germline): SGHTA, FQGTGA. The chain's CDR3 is CASSPFGTGGYNEQFF. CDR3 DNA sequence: TGTGCCAGCAGCCCGTTCGGGACAGGGGGCTACAATGAGCAGTTCTTC.

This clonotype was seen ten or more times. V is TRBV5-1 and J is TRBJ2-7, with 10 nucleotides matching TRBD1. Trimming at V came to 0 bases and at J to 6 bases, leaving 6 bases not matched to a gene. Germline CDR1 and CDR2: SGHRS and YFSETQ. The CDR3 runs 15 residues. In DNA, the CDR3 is TGCGCCAGCAGCTTGGAAGGACAGGGGGTGGCCGAGCAGTACTTC. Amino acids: CASSLEGQGVAEQYF.

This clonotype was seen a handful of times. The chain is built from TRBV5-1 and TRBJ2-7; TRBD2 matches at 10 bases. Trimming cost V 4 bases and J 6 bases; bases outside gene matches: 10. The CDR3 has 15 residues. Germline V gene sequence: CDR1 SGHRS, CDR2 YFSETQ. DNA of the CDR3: TGCGCCAGCAGCCGGAGCGGGAGGGCCCTCGGCGAGCAGTACTTC. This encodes CASSRSGRALGEQYF. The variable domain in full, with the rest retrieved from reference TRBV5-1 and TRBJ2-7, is KAGVTQTPRYLIKTRGQQVTLSCSPISGHRSVSWYQQTPGQGLQFLFEYFSETQRNKGNFPGRFSGRQFSNSRSEMNVSTLELGDSALYLCASSRSGRALGEQYFGPGTRLTVT.

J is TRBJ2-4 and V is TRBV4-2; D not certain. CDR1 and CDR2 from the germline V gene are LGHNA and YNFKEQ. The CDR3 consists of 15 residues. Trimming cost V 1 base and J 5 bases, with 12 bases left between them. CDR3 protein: CASSQVEASQNIQYF. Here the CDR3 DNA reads TGTGCCAGCAGCCAAGTCGAGGCTAGTCAAAACATTCAGTACTTC.

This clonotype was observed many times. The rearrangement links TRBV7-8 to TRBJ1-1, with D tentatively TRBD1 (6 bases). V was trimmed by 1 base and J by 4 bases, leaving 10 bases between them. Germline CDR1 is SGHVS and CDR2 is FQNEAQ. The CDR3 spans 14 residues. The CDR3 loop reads CASSLDGRGTEAFF. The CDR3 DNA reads TGTGCCAGCAGCTTAGACGGCAGGGGCACTGAAGCTTTCTTT.

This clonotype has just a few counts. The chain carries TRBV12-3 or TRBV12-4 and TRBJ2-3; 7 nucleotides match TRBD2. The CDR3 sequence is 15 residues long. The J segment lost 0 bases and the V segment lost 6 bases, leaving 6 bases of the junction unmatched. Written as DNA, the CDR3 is TGTGCCAGCAGCCACGGGACTATTAGCACAGATACGCAGTATTTT. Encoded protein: CASSHGTISTDTQYF.

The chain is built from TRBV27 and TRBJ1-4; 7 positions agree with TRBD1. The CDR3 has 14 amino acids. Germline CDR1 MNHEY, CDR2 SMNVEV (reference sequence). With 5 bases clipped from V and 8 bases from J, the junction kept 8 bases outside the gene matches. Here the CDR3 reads CASSLDREGEKLFF. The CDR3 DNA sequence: TGTGCCAGCAGTCTAGACAGGGAAGGGGAAAAACTGTTTTTT.

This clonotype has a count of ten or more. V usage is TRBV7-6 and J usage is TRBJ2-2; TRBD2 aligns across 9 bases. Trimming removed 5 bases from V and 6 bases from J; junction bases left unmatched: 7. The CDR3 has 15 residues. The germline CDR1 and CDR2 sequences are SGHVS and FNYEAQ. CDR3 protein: CASSISGRVPGELFF. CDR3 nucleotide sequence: TGTGCCAGCAGCATTAGCGGGAGAGTCCCCGGGGAGCTGTTTTTT.

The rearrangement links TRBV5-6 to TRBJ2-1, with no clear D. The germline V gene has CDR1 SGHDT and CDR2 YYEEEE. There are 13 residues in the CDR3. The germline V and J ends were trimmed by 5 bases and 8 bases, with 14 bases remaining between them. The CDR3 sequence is CASSPESVDEQFF. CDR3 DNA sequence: TGTGCCAGCAGTCCAGAGTCTGTTGATGAGCAGTTCTTC.

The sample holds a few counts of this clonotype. In DNA form, the CDR3 reads TGTGCCACCAGCAGTACTAGCGGGAGGCCGAGGGATACGCAGTATTTT. Residues: CATSSTSGRPRDTQYF. This chain connects TRBV15 to TRBJ2-3, with 12 bases fitting TRBD2. The CDR3 runs 16 residues. Germline assignment: CDR1 LNHNV and CDR2 YYDKDF (reference sequence). Trimming cost V 3 bases and J 6 bases; bases outside gene matches: 7.

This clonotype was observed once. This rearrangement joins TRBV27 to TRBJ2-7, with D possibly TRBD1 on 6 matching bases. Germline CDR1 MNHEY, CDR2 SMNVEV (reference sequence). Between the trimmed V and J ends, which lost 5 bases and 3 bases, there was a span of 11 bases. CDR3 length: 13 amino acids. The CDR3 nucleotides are TGTGCCAGCAGTGCGGACAGATTCTACGAGCAGTACTTC. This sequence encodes CASSADRFYEQYF.

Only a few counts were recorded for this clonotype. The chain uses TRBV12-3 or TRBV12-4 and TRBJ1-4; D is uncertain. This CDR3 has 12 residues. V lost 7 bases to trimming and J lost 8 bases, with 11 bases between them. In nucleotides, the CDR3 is TGTGCCAGCACATTTAGCTCCGAAAAACTGTTTTTT. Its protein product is CASTFSSEKLFF.

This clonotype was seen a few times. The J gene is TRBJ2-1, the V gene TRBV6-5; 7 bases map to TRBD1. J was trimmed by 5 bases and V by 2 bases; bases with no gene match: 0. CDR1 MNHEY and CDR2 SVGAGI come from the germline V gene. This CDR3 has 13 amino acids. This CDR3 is CASSYGTDNEQFF. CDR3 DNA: TGTGCCAGCAGTTACGGGACAGACAATGAGCAGTTCTTC.

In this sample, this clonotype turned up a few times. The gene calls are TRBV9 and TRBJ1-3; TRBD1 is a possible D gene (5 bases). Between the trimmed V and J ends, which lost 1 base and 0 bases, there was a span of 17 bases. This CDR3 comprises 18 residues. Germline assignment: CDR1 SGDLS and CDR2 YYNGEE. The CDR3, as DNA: TGTGCCAGCAGCGTATACCGCGAGCCGGGGACCTCTGGAAACACCATATATTTT. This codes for CASSVYREPGTSGNTIYF.

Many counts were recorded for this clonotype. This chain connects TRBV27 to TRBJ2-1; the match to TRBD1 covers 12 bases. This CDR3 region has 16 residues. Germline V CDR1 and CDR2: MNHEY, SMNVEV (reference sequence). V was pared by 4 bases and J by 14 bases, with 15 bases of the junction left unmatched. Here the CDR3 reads CASSSSSGTGGITKFF. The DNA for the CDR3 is TGTGCCAGCAGTTCATCTTCCGGGACAGGGGGCATTACGAAGTTCTTC.

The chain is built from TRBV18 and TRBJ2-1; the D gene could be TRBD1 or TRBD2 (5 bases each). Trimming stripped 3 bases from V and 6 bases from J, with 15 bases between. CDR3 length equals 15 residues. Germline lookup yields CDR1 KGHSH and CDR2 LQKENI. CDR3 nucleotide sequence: TGTGCCAGCTCACCTCCAGGGACGGTGCGCAATGAGCAGTTCTTC. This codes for CASSPPGTVRNEQFF.

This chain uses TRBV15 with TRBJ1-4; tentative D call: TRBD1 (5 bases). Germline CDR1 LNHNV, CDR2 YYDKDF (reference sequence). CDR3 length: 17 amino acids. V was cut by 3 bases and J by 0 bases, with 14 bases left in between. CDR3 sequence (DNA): TGTGCCACCAGCAGGACCGGGACGATAGCAACTAATGAAAAACTGTTTTTT. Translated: CATSRTGTIATNEKLFF.

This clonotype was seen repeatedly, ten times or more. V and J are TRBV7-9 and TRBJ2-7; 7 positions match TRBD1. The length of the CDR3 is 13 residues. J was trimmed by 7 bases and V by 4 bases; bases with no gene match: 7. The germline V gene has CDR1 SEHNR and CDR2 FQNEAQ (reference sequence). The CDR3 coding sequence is TGTGCCAGCAGCTCGAAGGGGGCGCCTGAGCAGTACTTC. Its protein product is CASSSKGAPEQYF. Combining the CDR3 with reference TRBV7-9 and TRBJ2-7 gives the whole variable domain DTGVSQNPRHKITKRGQNVTFRCDPISEHNRLYWYRQTLGQGPEFLTYFQNEAQLEKSRLLSDRFSAERPKGSFSTLEIQRTEQGDSAMYLCASSSKGAPEQYFGPGTRLTVT.

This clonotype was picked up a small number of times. CDR3 region: CASSSGLGQPQHF. As DNA, the CDR3 is TGTGCCAGCAGCAGCGGATTGGGTCAGCCCCAGCATTTT. The genes are TRBV7-2 and TRBJ1-5; D is unclear. The ends were cut back, 5 bases at V and 6 bases at J, with 11 bases in the middle. The CDR3 sequence is 13 residues long. The germline gives CDR1 SGHTA, CDR2 FQGNSA.

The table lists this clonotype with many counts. CDR3 bases: TGCAGCGTTGAACTGGCCAGCTCTGGGGCCAACGTCCTGACTTTC. Protein sequence: CSVELASSGANVLTF. The chain employs TRBV29-1 and TRBJ2-6; no firm D call. In germline, CDR1 is SQVTM, CDR2 ANQGSEA. The CDR3 has 15 amino acids. Trimming shortened V by 2 bases and J by 0 bases, and 8 bases separated the two germline ends.

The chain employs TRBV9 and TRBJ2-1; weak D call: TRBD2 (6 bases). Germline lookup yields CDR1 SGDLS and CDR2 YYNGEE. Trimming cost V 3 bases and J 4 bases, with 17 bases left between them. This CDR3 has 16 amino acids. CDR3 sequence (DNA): TGTGCCAGCAGCGGAGGCCCAGCGGGCGTTTACAATGAGCAGTTCTTC. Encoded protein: CASSGGPAGVYNEQFF.